This entry is about one T cell receptor beta chain. Original methodology: Estimation of nucleated cell counts was performed using reference gene primer amplification. TCRdb's copy holds only in-frame clones and misses some; the assay was immunoSEQ multiplex PCR. The DNA was the basis for D and trimming; V, J and clone size are from that table. The table records roughly 100,000 clones, roughly 87% of them present only once. The data are from a study of blood T cell repertoires in COVID-19. Per the germline V gene, CDR1 is SGHTA and CDR2 is FQGNSA. V was clipped by 2 bases and J by 4 bases, with 12 bases between them. This CDR3 contains 15 residues.

The TCR comes from a human donor in a cohort sampled during active COVID-19. What was sequenced was peripheral blood. The rearrangement joins TRBV7-2 to TRBJ1-3; no reliable D call. The CDR3 sequence is CASSLYSVTGNTIYF. In DNA form, the CDR3 reads TGTGCCAGCAGCTTATATAGCGTGACAGGAAACACCATATATTTT.